These 17 T cell receptor beta chains came from one sample sequenced in a study of cytomegalovirus exposure and HLA in healthy donors. 13 Jbeta primers and 60 Vbeta primers were used for the PCR. The repertoire was sequenced with immunoSEQ multiplex PCR; TCRdb's copy has only in-frame clones and lacks some. This table holds 87,000 or so clones, about 7.6% found once. The material sequenced was PBMCs. The receptors derive from a man aged 50-59 years in good health and CMV-seronegative.

The chain combines TRBV28 with TRBJ1-4; no reliable D call. Trimming removed 4 bases at V and 0 bases at J, with 6 bases between. This CDR3 has 14 amino acids. Germline-derived CDR1 and CDR2 are MDHEN and SYDVKM. The CDR3 bases are TGTGCCAGCAGTTATATCTCAACTAATGAAAAACTGTTTTTT. It codes for CASSYISTNEKLFF.

This clone has only a few counts. CDR3 DNA: TGTGCCAGCAGCTTCGGTCAGGGCTATGGCTACACCTTC. As protein: CASSFGQGYGYTF. The chain recombines TRBV7-9 with TRBJ1-2; D perhaps matches TRBD1 (5 bases). With 3 bases removed from V and 4 bases from J, the gap between germline ends came to 9 bases. CDR3 length: 13 amino acids. The germline V gene encodes CDR1 SEHNR and CDR2 FQNEAQ (reference sequence).

This sequence joins TRBV5-5 and TRBJ2-3, with 7 bases lining up with TRBD1. Looked up from germline, CDR1 is SGHKS and CDR2 is YYEKEE (reference sequence). This CDR3 region has 14 residues. V dropped 0 bases and J dropped 5; count of bases not matched to a gene: 3. The chain's CDR3 is CASSLGQGGDTQYF. CDR3 DNA: TGTGCCAGCAGCTTGGGACAGGGCGGAGATACGCAGTATTTT.

The V call is TRBV29-1, the J call TRBJ2-1, with 9 bases identical to TRBD1. The CDR3 has 13 residues. Per the germline V gene, CDR1 is SQVTM and CDR2 is ANQGSEA. V trimming: 1 base; J trimming: 8 bases; junction bases outside the gene matches: 3. CDR3 residues: CSVEVWTGDEQFF. CDR3 in DNA: TGCAGCGTTGAAGTTTGGACAGGGGATGAGCAGTTCTTC.

This chain connects TRBV7-8 to TRBJ2-1; maybe TRBD1 (6 bases). This CDR3 region has 18 residues. V shed 5 bases and J shed 7 bases, with 27 bases lying between them. Germline CDR1 SGHVS, CDR2 FQNEAQ. DNA for the CDR3: TGTGCCAGCAGCCGAGGCGGGTCCACAGGGTCCATCGGTAATGAGCAGTTCTTC. Its translation: CASSRGGSTGSIGNEQFF.

This clone was seen only a few times. The V gene is TRBV7-6, the J gene TRBJ2-1; no clear D gene. This CDR3 has 16 amino acids. Germline V gene lookup returns CDR1 SGHVS and CDR2 FNYEAQ. The V end lost 1 base, the J end lost 5 bases, and 15 bases lay between the germline ends. CDR3 in DNA: TGTGCCAGCAGCTTAGAGTCGCTACGTTCCAACAATGAGCAGTTCTTC. Translated, it gives CASSLESLRSNNEQFF.

The chain uses TRBV28 and TRBJ1-2; 10 bases are a match to TRBD1. V lost 6 bases and J lost 4; bases outside the gene matches: 11. Germline lookup yields CDR1 MDHEN and CDR2 SYDVKM. The CDR3 runs 16 residues. The DNA for the CDR3 is TGTGCCAGCAGCATCCCGGGACAGGGGTCGTTCTATGGCTACACCTTC. It yields the protein CASSIPGQGSFYGYTF.

This chain joins TRBV27 and TRBJ1-1, with 7 bases lining up with TRBD1. The CDR3 has 14 amino acids. Germline V gene data show CDR1 as MNHEY and CDR2 as SMNVEV (reference sequence). Losses at the gene ends were 7 bases for V and 1 base for J; bases not matched to a gene: 6. This CDR3 is CASTTGPGNTEAFF. The CDR3 bases are TGTGCCAGCACGACAGGGCCAGGGAACACTGAAGCTTTCTTT.

This clone was seen a few times. The V call is TRBV7-2, the J call TRBJ1-5, with 9 bases matching TRBD1. Germline assignment: CDR1 SGHTA and CDR2 FQGNSA. After removal of 6 bases from V and 7 bases from J, the junction contained 7 bases not matched to a gene. The CDR3 has 14 residues. CDR3 nucleotide sequence: TGTGCCAGCAGTTTGACAGGGGGGGAGCAGCCCCAGCATTTT. Amino acid sequence: CASSLTGGEQPQHF. Supplemented by reference TRBV7-2 and TRBJ1-5, the full variable domain reads GAGVSQSPSNKVTEKGKDVELRCDPISGHTALYWYRQSLGQGLEFLIYFQGNSAPDKSGLPSDRFSAERTGGSVSTLTIQRTQQEDSAVYLCASSLTGGEQPQHFGDGTRLSIL.

This clone has only a few counts. The chain is built from TRBV5-6 and TRBJ2-5, with 9 nucleotides matching TRBD1. CDR3 length equals 15 residues. CDR1 is SGHDT and CDR2 is YYEEEE in the germline V gene. The ends lost 5 bases at V and 3 bases at J; junction bases unmatched: 8. CDR3 DNA sequence: TGTGCCAGCAGTCTCCTTGGACAGGGGAAAGAGACCCAGTACTTC. Translation: CASSLLGQGKETQYF.

The chain couples TRBV5-1 to TRBJ2-3; D is unclear. V shed 6 bases and J shed 2 bases, with 16 bases lying between them. The CDR3 loop spans 15 amino acids. Germline CDR1 is SGHRS and CDR2 is YFSETQ. The CDR3 loop is CASTPARLATDTQYF. For the CDR3, the DNA is TGCGCCAGCACCCCCGCTCGACTTGCCACAGATACGCAGTATTTT.

The chain combines TRBV27 with TRBJ2-7; maybe TRBD2 (5 bases). The CDR3 sequence is 13 residues long. Trimming pared 1 base from V and 4 bases from J, leaving 8 bases between. CDR1 is MNHEY and CDR2 is SMNVEV in the germline V gene (reference sequence). CDR3 in DNA: TGTGCCAGCAGTTTATACGGGGTTTACGAGCAGTACTTC. Translating gives CASSLYGVYEQYF.

This clone was observed a few times. The chain uses TRBV11-2 and TRBJ2-7; tentative D call: TRBD1 (6 bases). The CDR3 is 13 amino acids. The germline V and J ends were trimmed by 1 base and 3 bases, with 7 bases remaining between them. Germline values: CDR1 SGHAT, CDR2 FQNNGV. The CDR3 sequence is CASSLVQGYEQYF. The CDR3, as DNA: TGTGCCAGCAGCTTAGTACAGGGCTACGAGCAGTACTTC.

The chain links TRBV28 to TRBJ1-5; tentative D call: TRBD1 (6 bases). The CDR3 has 14 residues. V was trimmed by 5 bases and J by 7 bases, leaving 15 bases between them. Germline-derived CDR1 and CDR2 are MDHEN and SYDVKM. CDR3 region: CASSPPQQGQPQHF. CDR3 coding DNA: TGTGCCAGCAGTCCCCCGCAACAGGGCCAGCCCCAGCATTTT.

CDR3 nucleotide sequence: TGTGCCAGCAGGCCGGGGATTCGATATGGCTACACCTTC. Translation gives CASRPGIRYGYTF. The chain uses TRBV28 and TRBJ1-2; D gene ambiguous. CDR1 and CDR2 from the germline V gene are MDHEN and SYDVKM. The V end lost 6 bases, the J end lost 5 bases, and 13 bases lay between the germline ends. CDR3 length: 13 amino acids.

The rearrangement links TRBV19 to TRBJ2-5; TRBD1 matches at 8 bases. V lost 5 bases and J lost 5; bases outside the gene matches: 7. There are 14 residues in the CDR3. CDR1 LNHDA and CDR2 SQIVND come from the germline V gene (reference sequence). The CDR3 is CASSVQGAEETQYF. DNA for the CDR3: TGTGCCAGTAGTGTTCAGGGGGCTGAGGAGACCCAGTACTTC.

This clone was detected only a few times. The V gene is TRBV6-1, the J gene TRBJ2-5; 10 bases align to TRBD2. The CDR3 has 15 residues. The germline V gene has CDR1 MNHNS and CDR2 SASEGT. V lost 2 bases, J lost 2 bases, and 2 bases stayed unmatched. In DNA, the CDR3 is TGTGCCAGCAGTGAACAAGCGGGGGGGCAAGAGACCCAGTACTTC. It codes for CASSEQAGGQETQYF.